Here is one TCR beta chain with its context. TCRdb re-analysed the RT-PCR reads in MiXCR, keeping a single row per CDR3 protein. Of 650,000 to 800,000 distinct CDR3 sequences listed, 11% to 15% are singletons. The V gene's germline CDR1 is GTSNPN and CDR2 SVGIG (reference sequence). CDR3 length equals 13 residues. Trimming took 3 bases from V and 3 from J, leaving 9 bases between them. Input material: memory CD4+ T cells from blood. The source is a female donor in good health, serving as a healthy control. This chain links TRBV30 with TRBJ1-5; a possible D gene is TRBD1 (5 bases). In DNA form, the CDR3 reads TGTGCCTGGAGCCAGGGTCCCAATCAGCCCCAGCATTTT. Its protein is CAWSQGPNQPQHF.